This TCR beta chain came from a study of blood T cell repertoires in COVID-19. Germline loops: CDR1 LNHDA, CDR2 SQIVND (reference sequence). The CDR3 is 13 residues long. V was trimmed by 6 bases and J by 0 bases, leaving 8 bases between them. Sequencing was performed with immunoSEQ multiplex PCR; in TCRdb, only in-frame clones are kept and a portion is missing. The top ten hold approximately 30% of the sample, which has about 150,000 clones, about 80% seen once. The chain recombines TRBV19 with TRBJ1-1; D unresolved. The receptor was isolated from a woman aged 60-70 years with acute or convalescent COVID-19. Sequenced material: peripheral blood. The CDR3 DNA sequence: TGTGCCAGTAGATACAGTATGAACACTGAAGCTTTCTTT. Protein: CASRYSMNTEAFF.